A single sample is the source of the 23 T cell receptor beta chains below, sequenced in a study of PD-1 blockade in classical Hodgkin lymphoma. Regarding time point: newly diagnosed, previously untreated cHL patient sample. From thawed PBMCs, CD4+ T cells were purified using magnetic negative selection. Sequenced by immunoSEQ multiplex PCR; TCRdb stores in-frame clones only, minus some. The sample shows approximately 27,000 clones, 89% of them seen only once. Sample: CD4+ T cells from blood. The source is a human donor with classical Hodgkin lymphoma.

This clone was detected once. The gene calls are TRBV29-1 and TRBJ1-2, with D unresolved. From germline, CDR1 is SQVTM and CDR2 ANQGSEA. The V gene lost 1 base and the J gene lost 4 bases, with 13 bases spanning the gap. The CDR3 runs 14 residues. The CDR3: CSVEGPRSIYGYTF. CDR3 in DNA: TGCAGCGTTGAAGGTCCGCGGAGTATCTATGGCTACACCTTC.

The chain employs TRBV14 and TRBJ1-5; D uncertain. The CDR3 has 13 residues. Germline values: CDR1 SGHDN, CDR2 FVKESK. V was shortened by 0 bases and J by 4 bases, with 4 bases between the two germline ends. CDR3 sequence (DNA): TGTGCCAGCAGCCAAGATAGTAATCAGCCCCAGCATTTT. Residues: CASSQDSNQPQHF.

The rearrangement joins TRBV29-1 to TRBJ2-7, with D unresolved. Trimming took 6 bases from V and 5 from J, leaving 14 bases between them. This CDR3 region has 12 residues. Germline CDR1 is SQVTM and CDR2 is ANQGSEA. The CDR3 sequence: CSVGRNLHEQYF. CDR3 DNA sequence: TGCAGCGTCGGCAGGAACCTCCACGAGCAGTACTTC.

CDR3 region: CASRPPGQGTSGTYEQYF. The CDR3, as DNA: TGTGCCAGCAGACCACCGGGACAGGGTACTAGCGGGACGTACGAGCAGTACTTC. The rearrangement links TRBV28 to TRBJ2-7; possibly TRBD2 for D (10 bases). Looked up from germline, CDR1 is MDHEN and CDR2 is SYDVKM. The CDR3 loop spans 18 amino acids. Trimming took off 6 bases at V and 4 bases at J, with 28 bases between the two ends.

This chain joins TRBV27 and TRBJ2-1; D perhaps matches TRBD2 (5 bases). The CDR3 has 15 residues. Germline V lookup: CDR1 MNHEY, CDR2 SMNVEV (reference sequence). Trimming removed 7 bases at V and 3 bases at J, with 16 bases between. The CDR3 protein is CASTSYGNFYNEQFF. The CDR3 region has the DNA TGTGCCAGCACCTCTTACGGGAACTTCTACAATGAGCAGTTCTTC.

CDR3 protein: CASRFGGSREKLFF. CDR3 in DNA: TGTGCCAGCAGGTTTGGGGGAAGCCGGGAAAAACTGTTTTTT. The chain links TRBV27 to TRBJ1-4; D is possibly TRBD1 (5 bases). The CDR3 runs to 14 residues. Trimming left V 6 bases short and J 8 bases short, with 16 bases between. Per germline, CDR1 MNHEY and CDR2 SMNVEV (reference sequence).

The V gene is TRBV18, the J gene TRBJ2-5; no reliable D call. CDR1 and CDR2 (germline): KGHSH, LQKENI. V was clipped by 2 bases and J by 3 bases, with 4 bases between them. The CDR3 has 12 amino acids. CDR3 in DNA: TGTGCCAGCTCACCAAGTGAAGAGACCCAGTACTTC. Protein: CASSPSEETQYF.

The CDR3 DNA follows: TGTGCCAGCAGCTTAGGGGGCACGGGCAGGGAGCAGTTCTTC. This codes for CASSLGGTGREQFF. V is TRBV7-2 and J is TRBJ2-1; a weak D match, TRBD1 (5 bases). Between the trimmed V and J ends, which lost 1 base and 10 bases, there was a span of 14 bases. The CDR3 covers 14 residues. CDR1 is SGHTA and CDR2 is FQGNSA in the germline V gene.

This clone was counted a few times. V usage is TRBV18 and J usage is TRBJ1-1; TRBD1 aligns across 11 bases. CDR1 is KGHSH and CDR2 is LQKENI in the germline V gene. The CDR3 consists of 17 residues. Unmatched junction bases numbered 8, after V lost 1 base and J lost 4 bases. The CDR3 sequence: CASSPQVPGQGATEAFF. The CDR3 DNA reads TGTGCCAGCTCACCACAAGTCCCAGGACAGGGGGCCACTGAAGCTTTCTTT.

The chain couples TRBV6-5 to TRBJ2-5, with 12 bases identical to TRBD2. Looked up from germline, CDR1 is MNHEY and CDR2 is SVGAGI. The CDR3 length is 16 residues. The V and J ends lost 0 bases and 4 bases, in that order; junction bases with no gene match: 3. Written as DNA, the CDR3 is TGTGCCAGCAGTTACTCGGGGGGACTAGCGGGAGAGACCCAGTACTTC. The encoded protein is CASSYSGGLAGETQYF.

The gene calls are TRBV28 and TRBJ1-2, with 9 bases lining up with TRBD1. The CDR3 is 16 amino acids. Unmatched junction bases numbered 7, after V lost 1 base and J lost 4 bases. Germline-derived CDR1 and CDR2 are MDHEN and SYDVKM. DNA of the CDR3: TGTGCCAGCAGTTTATTAACAGGGGGCGTCGGCTATGGCTACACCTTC. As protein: CASSLLTGGVGYGYTF.

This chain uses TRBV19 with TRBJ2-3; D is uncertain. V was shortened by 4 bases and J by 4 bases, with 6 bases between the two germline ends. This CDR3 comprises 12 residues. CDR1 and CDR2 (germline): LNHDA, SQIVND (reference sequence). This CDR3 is CASSTFSDTQYF. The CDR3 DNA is TGTGCCAGTAGTACTTTTTCAGATACGCAGTATTTT.

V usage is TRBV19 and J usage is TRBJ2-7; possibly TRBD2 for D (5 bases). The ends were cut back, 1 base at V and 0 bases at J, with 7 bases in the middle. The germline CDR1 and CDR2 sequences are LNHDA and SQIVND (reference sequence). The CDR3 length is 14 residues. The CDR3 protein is CASSIGRGSYEQYF. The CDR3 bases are TGTGCCAGTAGTATAGGCCGGGGCTCCTACGAGCAGTACTTC.

The CDR3 bases are TGTGCCAGCAGTATAGGACAGGGGGAAGAGACCCAGTACTTC. Protein: CASSIGQGEETQYF. This chain links TRBV7-6 with TRBJ2-5; 10 bases align to TRBD1. In germline, CDR1 is SGHVS, CDR2 FNYEAQ. This CDR3 contains 14 residues. Trimming at V came to 6 bases and at J to 3 bases, leaving 4 bases not matched to a gene.

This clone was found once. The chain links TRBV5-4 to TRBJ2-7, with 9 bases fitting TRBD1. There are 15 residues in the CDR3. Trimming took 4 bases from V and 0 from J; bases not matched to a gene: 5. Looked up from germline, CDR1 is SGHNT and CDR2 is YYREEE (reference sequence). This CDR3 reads CASSVGTGSSYEQYF. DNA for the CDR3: TGTGCCAGCAGCGTGGGGACAGGGAGCTCCTACGAGCAGTACTTC.

This CDR3 is CASSSSGRGGSYEQYF. The CDR3 DNA is TGTGCCAGCAGTTCTAGCGGGAGAGGTGGCTCCTACGAGCAGTACTTC. J is TRBJ2-7 and V is TRBV28, with TRBD2 matching over 10 bases. CDR1 and CDR2 from the germline V gene are MDHEN and SYDVKM. There are 16 residues in the CDR3. Trimming cost V 4 bases and J 0 bases; bases outside gene matches: 6.

CDR3 protein: CASSGLNARNQETQYF. The CDR3 coding sequence is TGTGCCAGCAGCGGACTAAATGCCCGTAACCAAGAGACCCAGTACTTC. This chain links TRBV9 with TRBJ2-5, with D maybe TRBD2 (5 bases). This CDR3 is built from 16 residues. Germline lookup yields CDR1 SGDLS and CDR2 YYNGEE. Trimming pared 3 bases from V and 0 bases from J, leaving 15 bases between.

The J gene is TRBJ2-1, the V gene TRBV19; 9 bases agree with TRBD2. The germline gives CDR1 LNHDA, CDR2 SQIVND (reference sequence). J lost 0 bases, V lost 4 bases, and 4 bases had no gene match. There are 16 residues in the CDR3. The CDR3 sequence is CASSTQAGGSYNEQFF. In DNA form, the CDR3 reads TGTGCCAGTAGTACCCAAGCGGGGGGCTCCTACAATGAGCAGTTCTTC.

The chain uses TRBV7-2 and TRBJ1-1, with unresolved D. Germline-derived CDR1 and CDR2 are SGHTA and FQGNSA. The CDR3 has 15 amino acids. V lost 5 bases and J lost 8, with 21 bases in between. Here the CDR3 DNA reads TGTGCCAGCAGCCAATCAGCGGGCGGCGGGCGAGAAGCTTTCTTT. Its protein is CASSQSAGGGREAFF.

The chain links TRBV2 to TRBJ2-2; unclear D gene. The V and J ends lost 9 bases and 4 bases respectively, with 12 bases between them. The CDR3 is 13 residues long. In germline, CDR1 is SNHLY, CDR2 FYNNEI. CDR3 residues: CASSPRPTGELFF. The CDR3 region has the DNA TGTGCCAGTAGCCCTAGGCCCACCGGGGAGCTGTTTTTT. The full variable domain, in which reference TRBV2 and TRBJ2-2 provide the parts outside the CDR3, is EPEVTQTPSHQVTQMGQEVILRCVPISNHLYFYWYRQILGQKVEFLVSFYNNEISEKSEIFDDQFSVERPDGSNFTLKIRSTKLEDSAMYFCASSPRPTGELFFGEGSRLTVL.

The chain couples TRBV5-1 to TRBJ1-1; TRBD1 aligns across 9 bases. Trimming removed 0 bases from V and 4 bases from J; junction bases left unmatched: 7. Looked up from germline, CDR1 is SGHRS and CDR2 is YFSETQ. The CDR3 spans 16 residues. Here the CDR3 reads CASSLVTGGASTEAFF. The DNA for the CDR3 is TGCGCCAGCAGCTTGGTAACAGGGGGCGCGAGCACTGAAGCTTTCTTT.

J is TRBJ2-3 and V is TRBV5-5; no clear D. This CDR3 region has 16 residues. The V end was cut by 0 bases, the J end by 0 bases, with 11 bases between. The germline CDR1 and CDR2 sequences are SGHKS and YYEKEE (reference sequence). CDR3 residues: CASSLGAAASTDTQYF. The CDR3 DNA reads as TGTGCCAGCAGCTTGGGAGCAGCTGCTAGCACAGATACGCAGTATTTT.

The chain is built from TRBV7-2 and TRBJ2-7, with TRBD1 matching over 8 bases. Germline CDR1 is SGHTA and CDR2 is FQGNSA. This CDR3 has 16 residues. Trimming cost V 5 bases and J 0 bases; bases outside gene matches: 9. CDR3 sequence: CASSRDRPTSSYEQYF. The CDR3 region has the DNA TGTGCCAGCAGCCGGGACAGGCCTACCAGCTCCTACGAGCAGTACTTC.